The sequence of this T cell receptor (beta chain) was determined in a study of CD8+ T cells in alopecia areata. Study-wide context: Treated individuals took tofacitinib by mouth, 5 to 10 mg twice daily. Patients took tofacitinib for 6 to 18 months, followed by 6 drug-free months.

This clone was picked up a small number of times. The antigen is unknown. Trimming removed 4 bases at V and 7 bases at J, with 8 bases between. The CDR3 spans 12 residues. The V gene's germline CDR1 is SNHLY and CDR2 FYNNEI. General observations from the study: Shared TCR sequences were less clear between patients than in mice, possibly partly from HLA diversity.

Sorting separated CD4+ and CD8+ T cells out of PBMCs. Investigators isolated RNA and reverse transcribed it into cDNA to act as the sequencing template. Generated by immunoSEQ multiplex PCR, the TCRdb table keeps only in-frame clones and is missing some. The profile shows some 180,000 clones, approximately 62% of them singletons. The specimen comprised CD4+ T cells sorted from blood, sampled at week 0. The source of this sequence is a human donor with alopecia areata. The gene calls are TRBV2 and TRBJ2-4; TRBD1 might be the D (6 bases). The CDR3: CASSVGGNIQYF. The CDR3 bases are TGTGCCAGCAGTGTTGGGGGCAACATTCAGTACTTC.